This T cell receptor beta chain was captured by sequencing in a study of naive and memory T cell subsets (TCRdb year 2017). Broadly, across the study: The study applied an open-source, UMI-based TCR alpha and beta sequencing pipeline to sorted naive and memory peripheral blood T cell subsets. The functional CMV T cell responses agreed completely with IgG serology results. RNA was DNase-treated and reverse transcribed with TCR constant-region primers, mostly using SuperScript III.

This clonotype appeared many times. The antigen this receptor binds is unknown. The record has no base qualities; no much larger clone is one base away. Library creation used UMI-ligation and nested PCR. The beta constant-region primer was an equimolar mix of two oligonucleotides covering both TRBC1 and TRBC2. The ligated cDNA went through four rounds of PCR with nested alpha and beta constant-region primers together with the SP2 primer. A single-stranded oligonucleotide containing the SP2 primer and a 12-nucleotide UMI was joined to the 3' end of the cDNA by T4 RNA ligase 1. Incubation of the ligation reaction was carried out at 16 degrees C for roughly 18-24 hours. PCR2 was usually performed as a SYBR Green qPCR and halted at a preset threshold so that over-amplification would not occur. Apart from the first purification, every purification step used Agencourt AMPure XP magnetic beads. Libraries were quantified by Qubit and checked on a TapeStation, with a main peak expected near 650 bp. The pooled libraries were sequenced on an Illumina MiSeq using v2 2x251 paired-end kits, which usually yielded roughly 0.85-2.2 million reads per sample. Each sample was pooled at 4 to 5 nM, and roughly 4.5-7% PhiX was included to help cluster recognition. The authors' analysis ran thus. V and J genes were assigned to Demultiplexor-processed FASTQ reads by Decombinator through tag matching, with a single base-pair mismatch being allowed. By using UMIs, Collapsinator corrected both sequencing errors and the frequency errors caused by PCR heterogeneity. CDR3Translator translated TCRs and extracted CDR3s from the conserved cysteine to the FGXG phenylalanine, flagging non-productive sequences. Repertoires were subsampled to equal numbers of UMI-defined TCRs before Gini, Shannon entropy and inverse Simpson indices were calculated. Power-law fits to clonotype abundance distributions were performed by maximum likelihood within the linear range. On one naive CD8 sample, the pipeline and MIGEC gave similar UMI counts, unique TCR numbers and clonal distributions. A set of 7,322 CMV-associated CDR3 sequences, compiled from VDJdb and a published dataset, was used to search the repertoires. Using fastp at Q25 and MiXCR, TCRdb reprocessed the public reads and kept productive beta chains. Every distinct CDR3 protein forms one entry, paired with its most common genes and DNA. TCRdb, not the authors, supplied the V and J calls. This sample gives some 16,000 distinct CDR3 sequences in total; roughly 10% of them show up just once. The top ten hold roughly 23% of the sample.

Paper-wide results and their limitations: TCR abundance followed a power law with an exponent that was different for naive and memory subsets but consistent across the three individuals. Clonotypes were defined as single alpha or beta chain sequences, not paired alpha/beta receptors. In both CD4 and CD8 cells, the Gini index increased while Shannon and inverse Simpson diversity decreased from naive through CM, EM and EMRA. RNA-based TCR counts may be affected by expression changes linked to T cell activation and differentiation. After error correction, only a single occurrence was seen for over 95% of naive TCR sequences, so much steeper abundance distributions were produced than in memory subsets. No ground truth was available to validate the repertoire findings for the naive and memory subsets.

From the second PCR step onward, the TCR alpha chain libraries and the TCR beta chain libraries were amplified separately. Donor CMV status was determined by IFNgamma production from CD4+ T cells after overnight stimulation of fresh PBMCs with CMV viral lysate. CD4 T cells were positively selected using Miltenyi beads, after which CD8 T cells were positively selected from the CD4-negative fraction. After staining for CD3, CD4, CD8, CD45RA, CD27 and a live/dead dye, cells were sorted on a BD Aria II into four subsets based on CD45RA and CD27. Blood came from a few healthy volunteers, each fractionated into CD4 and CD8 T cells and then into four differentiation subsets. Approximately 120 ml of peripheral blood was collected from each donor, and PBMC were isolated by Ficoll-Paque PLUS density-gradient centrifugation. The sorted cells were lysed in RLT buffer, after which RNA was extracted using a Qiagen RNeasy kit and kept at -80 degrees C.

V is cut back by 3 bases and J by 4 bases, with 7 bases in the junction unmatched. From the cysteine up to the phenylalanine, the CDR3 has a length of 16 residues. Here the CDR3 DNA is all that survives: 48 bases in frame from base 1. CDR1 and CDR2 are read off the germline V gene as MRHNA and SNTAGT. The V and J segments used are TRBV6-4 and TRBJ2-1; 9 nucleotides in the junction match TRBD2. The sequencing input was central memory CD8+ T cells from blood. The cell subset or site label for this specimen denotes: central memory, CD45RA- CD27+. The source of this sequence is a human donor in good health. In nucleotides, the sequence is TGTGCCAGCAGTGAGAGGGCGGGAGGGCCTTACAATGAGCAGTTCTTC. This gives the protein CASSERAGGPYNEQFF.